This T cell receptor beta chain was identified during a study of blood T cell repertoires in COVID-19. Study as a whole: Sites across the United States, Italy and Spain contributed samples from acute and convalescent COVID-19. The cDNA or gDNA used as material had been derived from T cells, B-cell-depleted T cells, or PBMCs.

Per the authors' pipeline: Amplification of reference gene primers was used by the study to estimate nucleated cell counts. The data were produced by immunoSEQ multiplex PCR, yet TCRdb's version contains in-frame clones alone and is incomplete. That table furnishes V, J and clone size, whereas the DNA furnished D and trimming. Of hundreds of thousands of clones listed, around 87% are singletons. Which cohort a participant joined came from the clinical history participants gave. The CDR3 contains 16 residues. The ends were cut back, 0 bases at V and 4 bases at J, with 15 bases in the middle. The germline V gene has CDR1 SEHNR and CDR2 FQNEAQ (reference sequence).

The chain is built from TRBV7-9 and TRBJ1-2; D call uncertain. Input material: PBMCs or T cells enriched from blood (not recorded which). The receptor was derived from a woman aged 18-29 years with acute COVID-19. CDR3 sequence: CASSLAPPEALYGYTF. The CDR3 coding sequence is TGTGCCAGCAGCTTAGCCCCACCGGAAGCGCTCTATGGCTACACCTTC.